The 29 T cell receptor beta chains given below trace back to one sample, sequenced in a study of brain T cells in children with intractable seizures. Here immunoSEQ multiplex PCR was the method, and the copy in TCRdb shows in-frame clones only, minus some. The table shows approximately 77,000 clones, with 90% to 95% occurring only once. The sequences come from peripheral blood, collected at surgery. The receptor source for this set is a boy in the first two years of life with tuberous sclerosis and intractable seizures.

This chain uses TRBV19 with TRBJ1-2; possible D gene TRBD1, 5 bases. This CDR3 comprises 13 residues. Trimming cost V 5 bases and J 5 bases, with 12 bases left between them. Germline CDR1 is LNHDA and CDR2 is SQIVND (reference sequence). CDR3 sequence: CASSQGRIYGYTF. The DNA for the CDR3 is TGTGCCAGTAGTCAGGGACGTATATATGGCTACACCTTC. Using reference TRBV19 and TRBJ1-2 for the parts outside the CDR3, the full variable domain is DGGITQSPKYLFRKEGQNVTLSCEQNLNHDAMYWYRQDPGQGLRLIYYSQIVNDFQKGDIAEGYSVSREKKESFPLTVTSAQKNPTAFYLCASSQGRIYGYTFGSGTRLTVV.

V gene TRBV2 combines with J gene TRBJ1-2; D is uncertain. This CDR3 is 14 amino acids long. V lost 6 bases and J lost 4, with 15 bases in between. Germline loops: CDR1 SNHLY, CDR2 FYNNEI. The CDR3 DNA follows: TGTGCCAGCAGGGCGAGGCACGAAGTCTATGGCTACACCTTC. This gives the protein CASRARHEVYGYTF.

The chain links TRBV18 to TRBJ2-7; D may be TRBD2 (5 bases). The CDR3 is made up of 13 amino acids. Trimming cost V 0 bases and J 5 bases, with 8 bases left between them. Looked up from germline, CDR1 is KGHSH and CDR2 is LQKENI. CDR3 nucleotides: TGTGCCAGCTCACCACCGAGGGTCAACGAGCAGTACTTC. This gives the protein CASSPPRVNEQYF. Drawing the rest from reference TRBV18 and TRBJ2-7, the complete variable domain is NAGVMQNPRHLVRRRGQEARLRCSPMKGHSHVYWYRQLPEEGLKFMVYLQKENIIDESGMPKERFSAEFPKEGPSILRIQQVVRGDSAAYFCASSPPRVNEQYFGPGTRLTVT.

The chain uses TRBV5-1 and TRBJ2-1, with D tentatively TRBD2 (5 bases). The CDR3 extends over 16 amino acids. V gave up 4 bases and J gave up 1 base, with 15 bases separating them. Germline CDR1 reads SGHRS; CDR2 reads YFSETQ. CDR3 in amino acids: CASSLEAGGSYNEQFF. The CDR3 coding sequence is TGCGCCAGCAGCCTGGAGGCTGGTGGGTCCTACAATGAGCAGTTCTTC.

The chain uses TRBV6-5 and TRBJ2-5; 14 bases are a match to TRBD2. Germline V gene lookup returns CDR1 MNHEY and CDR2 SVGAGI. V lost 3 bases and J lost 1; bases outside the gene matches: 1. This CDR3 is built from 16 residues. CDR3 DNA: TGTGCCAGCAGTTATGGACTAGCGGGGGGCCAAGAGACCCAGTACTTC. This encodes CASSYGLAGGQETQYF.

CDR3: CASSSETGLDTEAFF. The CDR3 coding sequence is TGTGCCAGCAGTTCAGAGACAGGGCTGGACACTGAAGCTTTCTTT. The chain employs TRBV28 and TRBJ1-1; 7 bases agree with TRBD1. The CDR3 is 15 residues long. CDR1 is MDHEN and CDR2 is SYDVKM in the germline V gene. The junction had 8 bases not matched to a gene; V was cut back by 4 bases and J by 3 bases.

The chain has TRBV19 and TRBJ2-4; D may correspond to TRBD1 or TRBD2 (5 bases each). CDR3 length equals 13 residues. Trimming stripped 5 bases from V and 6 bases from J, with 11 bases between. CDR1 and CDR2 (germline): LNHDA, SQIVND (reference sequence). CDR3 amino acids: CASSGGVGNIQYF. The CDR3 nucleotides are TGTGCCAGTAGTGGGGGTGTGGGAAACATTCAGTACTTC.

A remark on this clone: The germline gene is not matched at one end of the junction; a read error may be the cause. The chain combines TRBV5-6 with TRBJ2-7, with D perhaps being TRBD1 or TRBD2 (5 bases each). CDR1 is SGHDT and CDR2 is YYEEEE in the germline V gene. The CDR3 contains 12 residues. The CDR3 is CASSPGLATALF. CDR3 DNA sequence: TGTGCCAGCAGCCCCGGACTTGCGACAGCTCTTTTC.

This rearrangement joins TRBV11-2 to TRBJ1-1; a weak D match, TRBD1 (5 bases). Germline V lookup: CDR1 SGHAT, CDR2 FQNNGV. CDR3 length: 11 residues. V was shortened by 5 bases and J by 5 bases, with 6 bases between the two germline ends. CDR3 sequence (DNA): TGTGCCAGCAGCGGGGCAACTGAAGCTTTCTTT. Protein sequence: CASSGATEAFF.

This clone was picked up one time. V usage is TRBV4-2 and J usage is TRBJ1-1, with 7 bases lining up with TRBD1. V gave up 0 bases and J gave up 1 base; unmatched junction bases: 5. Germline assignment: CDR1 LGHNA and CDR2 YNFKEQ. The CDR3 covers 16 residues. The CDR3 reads CASSQDGAGGNTEAFF. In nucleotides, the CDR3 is TGTGCCAGCAGCCAAGATGGGGCAGGGGGGAACACTGAAGCTTTCTTT.

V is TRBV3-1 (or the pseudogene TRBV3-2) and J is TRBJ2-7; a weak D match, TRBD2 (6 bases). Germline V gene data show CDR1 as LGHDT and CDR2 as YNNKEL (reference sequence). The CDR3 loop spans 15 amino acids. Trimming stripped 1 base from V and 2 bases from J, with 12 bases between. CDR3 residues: CASSQAGLSPYEQYF. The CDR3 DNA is TGTGCCAGCAGCCAAGCGGGACTGAGTCCCTACGAGCAGTACTTC.

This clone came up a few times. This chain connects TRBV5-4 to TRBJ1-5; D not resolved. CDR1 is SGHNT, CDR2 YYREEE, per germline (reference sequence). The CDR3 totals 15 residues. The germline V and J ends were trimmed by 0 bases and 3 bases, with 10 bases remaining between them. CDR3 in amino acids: CASSLDGFNNQPQHF. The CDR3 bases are TGTGCCAGCAGCTTGGATGGGTTTAACAATCAGCCCCAGCATTTT.

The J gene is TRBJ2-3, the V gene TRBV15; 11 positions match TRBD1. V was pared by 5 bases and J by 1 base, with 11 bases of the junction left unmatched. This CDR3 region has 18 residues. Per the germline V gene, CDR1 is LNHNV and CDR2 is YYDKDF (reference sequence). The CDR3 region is CATSQRRTGGFGTDTQYF. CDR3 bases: TGTGCCACCAGCCAACGCAGGACAGGGGGCTTTGGCACAGATACGCAGTATTTT.

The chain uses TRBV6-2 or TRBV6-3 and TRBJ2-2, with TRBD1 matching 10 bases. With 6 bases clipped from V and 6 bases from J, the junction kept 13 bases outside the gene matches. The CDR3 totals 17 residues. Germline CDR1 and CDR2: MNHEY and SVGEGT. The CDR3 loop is CASSWGVGTGVSGELFF. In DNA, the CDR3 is TGTGCCAGCAGCTGGGGGGTCGGGACAGGGGTGTCCGGGGAGCTGTTTTTT.

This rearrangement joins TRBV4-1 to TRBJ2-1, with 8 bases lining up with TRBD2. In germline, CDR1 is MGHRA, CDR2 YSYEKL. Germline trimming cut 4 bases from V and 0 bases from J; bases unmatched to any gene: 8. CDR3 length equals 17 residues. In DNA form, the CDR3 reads TGCGCCAGCAGCCTGGCGGGGGGCCGGAGCTCCTACAATGAGCAGTTCTTC. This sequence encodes CASSLAGGRSSYNEQFF.

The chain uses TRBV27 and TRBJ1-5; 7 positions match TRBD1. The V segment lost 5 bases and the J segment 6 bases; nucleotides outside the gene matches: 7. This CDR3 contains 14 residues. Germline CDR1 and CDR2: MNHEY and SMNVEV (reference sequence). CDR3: CASSAQGFVQPQHF. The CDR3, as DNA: TGTGCCAGCAGTGCACAGGGGTTCGTTCAGCCCCAGCATTTT.

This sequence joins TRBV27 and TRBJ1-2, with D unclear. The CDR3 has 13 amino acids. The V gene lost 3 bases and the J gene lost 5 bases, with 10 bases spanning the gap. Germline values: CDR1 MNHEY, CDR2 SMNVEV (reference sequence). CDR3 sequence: CASSFGSRYGYTF. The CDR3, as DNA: TGTGCCAGCAGTTTCGGTTCGCGATATGGCTACACCTTC.

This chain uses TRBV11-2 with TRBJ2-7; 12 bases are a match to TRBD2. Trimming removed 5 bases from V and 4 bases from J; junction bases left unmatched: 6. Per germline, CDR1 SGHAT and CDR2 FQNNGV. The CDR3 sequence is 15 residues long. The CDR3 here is CASSALTSGGYEQYF. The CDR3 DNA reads TGTGCCAGCAGCGCCCTGACTAGCGGGGGTTACGAGCAGTACTTC.

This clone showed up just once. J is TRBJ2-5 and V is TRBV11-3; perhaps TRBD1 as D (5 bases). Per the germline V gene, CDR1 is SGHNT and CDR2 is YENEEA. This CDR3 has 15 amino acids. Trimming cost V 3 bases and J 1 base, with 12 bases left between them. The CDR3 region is CASSFWKGSQETQYF. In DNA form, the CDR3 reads TGTGCCAGCAGCTTTTGGAAGGGGTCCCAAGAGACCCAGTACTTC.

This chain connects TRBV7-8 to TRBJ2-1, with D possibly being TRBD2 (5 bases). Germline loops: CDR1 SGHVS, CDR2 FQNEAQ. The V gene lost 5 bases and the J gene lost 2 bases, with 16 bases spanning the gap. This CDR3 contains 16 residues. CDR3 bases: TGTGCCAGCAGCCTCGCTAGGCTAGCAGCCTACAATGAGCAGTTCTTC. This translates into CASSLARLAAYNEQFF.

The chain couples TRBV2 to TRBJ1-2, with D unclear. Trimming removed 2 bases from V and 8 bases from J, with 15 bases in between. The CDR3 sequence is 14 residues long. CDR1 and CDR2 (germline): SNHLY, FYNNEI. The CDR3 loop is CASSESTVLGGYTF. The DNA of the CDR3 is TGTGCCAGCAGTGAATCGACTGTATTAGGCGGCTACACCTTC.

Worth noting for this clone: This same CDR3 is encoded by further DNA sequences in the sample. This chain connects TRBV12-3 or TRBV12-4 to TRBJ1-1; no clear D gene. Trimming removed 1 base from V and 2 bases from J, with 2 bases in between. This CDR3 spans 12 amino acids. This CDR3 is CASSLGNTEAFF. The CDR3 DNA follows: TGTGCCAGCAGTTTAGGTAACACTGAAGCTTTCTTT.

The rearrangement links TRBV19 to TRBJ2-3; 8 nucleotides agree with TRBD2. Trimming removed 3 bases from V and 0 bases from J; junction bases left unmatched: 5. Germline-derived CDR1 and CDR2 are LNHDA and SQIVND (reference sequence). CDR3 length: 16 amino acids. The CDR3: CASSIKAGASTDTQYF. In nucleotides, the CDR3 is TGTGCCAGTAGTATTAAAGCGGGGGCTAGCACAGATACGCAGTATTTT.

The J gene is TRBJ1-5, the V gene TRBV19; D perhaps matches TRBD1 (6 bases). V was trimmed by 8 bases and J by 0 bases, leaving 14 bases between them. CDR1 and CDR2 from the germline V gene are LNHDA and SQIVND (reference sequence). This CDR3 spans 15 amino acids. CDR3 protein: CASQDRTYSNQPQHF. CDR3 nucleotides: TGTGCCAGTCAAGACAGGACCTATAGCAATCAGCCCCAGCATTTT.

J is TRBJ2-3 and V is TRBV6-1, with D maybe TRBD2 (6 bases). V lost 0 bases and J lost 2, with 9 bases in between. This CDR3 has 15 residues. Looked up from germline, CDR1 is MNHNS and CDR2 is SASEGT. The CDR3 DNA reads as TGTGCCAGCAGTGAAGCGAGACTAGTCACAGATACGCAGTATTTT. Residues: CASSEARLVTDTQYF.

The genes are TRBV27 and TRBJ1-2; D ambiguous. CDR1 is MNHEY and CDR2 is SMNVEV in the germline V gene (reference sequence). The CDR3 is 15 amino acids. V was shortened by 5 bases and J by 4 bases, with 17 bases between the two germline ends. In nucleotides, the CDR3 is TGTGCCAGCAGTGCTGATGGAAGACGAACCTATGGCTACACCTTC. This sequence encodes CASSADGRRTYGYTF.

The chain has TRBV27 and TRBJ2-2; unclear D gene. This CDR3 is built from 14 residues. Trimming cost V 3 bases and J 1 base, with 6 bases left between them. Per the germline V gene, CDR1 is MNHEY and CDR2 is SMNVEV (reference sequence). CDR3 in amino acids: CASSLSKNTGELFF. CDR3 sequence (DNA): TGTGCCAGCAGTTTGTCCAAGAACACCGGGGAGCTGTTTTTT.

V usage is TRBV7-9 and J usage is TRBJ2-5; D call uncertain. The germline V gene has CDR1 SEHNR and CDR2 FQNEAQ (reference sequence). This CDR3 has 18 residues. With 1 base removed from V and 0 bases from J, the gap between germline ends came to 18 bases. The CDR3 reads CASSLEGVGSFNQETQYF. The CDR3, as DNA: TGTGCCAGCAGCTTAGAGGGCGTGGGATCGTTTAACCAAGAGACCCAGTACTTC.

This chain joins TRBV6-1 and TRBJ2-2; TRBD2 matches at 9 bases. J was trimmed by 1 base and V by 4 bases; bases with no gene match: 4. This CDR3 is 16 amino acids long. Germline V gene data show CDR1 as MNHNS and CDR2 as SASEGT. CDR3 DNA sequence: TGTGCCAGCAGTGTACGACTAGCGGTGAACACCGGGGAGCTGTTTTTT. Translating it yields CASSVRLAVNTGELFF.